There are many counts of the clone carrying this T cell receptor beta chain. The data stem from a study of early T cells in non-severe SARS-CoV-2 infection. The ends were cut back, 8 bases at V and 2 bases at J, with 16 bases in the middle. The V gene's germline CDR1 is LGHDT and CDR2 YNNKEL (reference sequence). The CDR3 has 14 residues. Individual cDNA molecules each received unique molecular identifiers attached to them. TCRdb used MiXCR to reprocess the 5' RACE reads, holding one entry per CDR3 protein. The table lists roughly 64,000 distinct CDR3 sequences, about 11% of them singletons. The TCR was taken from an adult who was a healthcare worker with PCR-confirmed SARS-CoV-2 infection or an uninfected control (not recorded which). The chain combines TRBV3-1 with TRBJ2-7; D may be TRBD1 or TRBD2 (6 bases each). Sequenced here: whole blood, sampled at baseline. The CDR3 protein is CASEPGGSTYEQYF. CDR3 in DNA: TGTGCCAGCGAGCCCGGGGGCAGTACCTACGAGCAGTACTTC.